The 22 T cell receptor beta chains below were found in one sample sequenced in a study of blood T cells in healthy people across ages. A second PCR of roughly 6 to 12 cycles used a sample-barcoded 5' primer and a J-beta primer mix. TCRdb analysed the 5' RACE reads with MiXCR anew, one entry per CDR3 protein. The table shows roughly 1.9 million distinct CDR3 sequences, with about two fifths occurring only once. The sample consisted of blood. The receptors were sampled from a human donor in good health.

This clonotype was seen a few times. This chain uses TRBV29-1 with TRBJ1-5; perhaps TRBD1 as D (5 bases). The CDR3 sequence is 13 residues long. Germline V gives CDR1 SQVTM, CDR2 ANQGSEA. With 4 bases removed from V and 3 bases from J, the gap between germline ends came to 10 bases. The CDR3 DNA follows: TGCAGCGTTGCTGACAGCAACAATCAGCCCCAGCATTTT. Protein product: CSVADSNNQPQHF.

The sample holds many counts of this clonotype. This chain uses TRBV7-2 with TRBJ2-3; D uncertain. Germline loops: CDR1 SGHTA, CDR2 FQGNSA. The CDR3 has 12 amino acids. Trimming pared 2 bases from V and 3 bases from J, leaving 3 bases between. The chain's CDR3 is CASSLWTDTQYF. Here the CDR3 DNA reads TGTGCCAGCAGCTTATGGACAGATACGCAGTATTTT. Full variable domain (outside the CDR3, taken from reference TRBV7-2 and TRBJ2-3): GAGVSQSPSNKVTEKGKDVELRCDPISGHTALYWYRQSLGQGLEFLIYFQGNSAPDKSGLPSDRFSAERTGGSVSTLTIQRTQQEDSAVYLCASSLWTDTQYFGPGTRLTVL.

The chain links TRBV7-2 to TRBJ2-1; no reliable D call. This CDR3 is built from 12 residues. The germline V gene has CDR1 SGHTA and CDR2 FQGNSA. Deletions cut 5 bases from V and 9 bases from J, with 11 bases between. Here the CDR3 reads CASSPYSGEQFF. The DNA for the CDR3 is TGTGCCAGCAGCCCCTATAGTGGTGAGCAGTTCTTC.

The table lists this clonotype with a count of one. V and J are TRBV20-1 and TRBJ1-1; a possible D gene is TRBD1 (6 bases). This CDR3 region has 15 residues. The germline CDR1 and CDR2 sequences are DFQATT and SNEGSKA (reference sequence). Trimming took off 1 base at V and 5 bases at J, with 17 bases between the two ends. CDR3 DNA: TGCAGTGCTAGAGGATTGTGGGGGGCCGATACTGAAGCTTTCTTT. Protein: CSARGLWGADTEAFF.

In nucleotides, the CDR3 is TGCAGTGCTAGAGACTTAAGGAGCGGGGGGTACAATGAGCAGTTCTTC. Amino acid sequence: CSARDLRSGGYNEQFF. The J gene is TRBJ2-1, the V gene TRBV20-1, with TRBD2 identical over 9 bases. The CDR3 is 16 amino acids. The V and J ends lost 0 bases and 4 bases, in that order; junction bases with no gene match: 7. Germline values: CDR1 DFQATT, CDR2 SNEGSKA (reference sequence).

The sample holds a few counts of this clonotype. The J gene is TRBJ2-6, the V gene TRBV7-6; the D is unclear. The CDR3 totals 18 residues. The ends were cut back, 5 bases at V and 0 bases at J, with 17 bases in the middle. In germline, CDR1 is SGHVS, CDR2 FNYEAQ. The CDR3 DNA reads as TGTGCCAGCAGCCAGATGAATTCGGCCAGCTCTGGGGCCAACGTCCTGACTTTC. This encodes CASSQMNSASSGANVLTF.

The sample holds many counts of this clonotype. Compared with germline, one end of the junction differs, possibly owing to a read error. The chain has TRBV27 and TRBJ1-4; 12 nucleotides agree with TRBD1. Germline loops: CDR1 MNHEY, CDR2 SMNVEV (reference sequence). The CDR3 runs 17 residues. The chain's CDR3 is CASSLYLTGTGGSELFF. CDR3 nucleotides: TGTGCCAGCAGCTTATACCTAACGGGGACAGGGGGCTCGGAACTGTTTTTT. Full variable domain (missing parts from reference TRBV27 and TRBJ1-4): EAQVTQNPRYLITVTGKKLTVTCSQNMNHEYMSWYRQDPGLGLRQIYYSMNVEVTDKGDVPEGYKVSRKEKRNFPLILESPSPNQTSLYFCASSLYLTGTGGSELFFGSGTQLSVL.

In its sample, this clonotype was seen a few times. The chain couples TRBV12-3 or TRBV12-4 to TRBJ1-5; D is undetermined. V lost 1 base and J lost 4, with 11 bases in between. The CDR3 length is 15 residues. The CDR3 spells CASSLGKSFNQPQHF. CDR3 sequence (DNA): TGTGCCAGCAGTTTAGGGAAGAGTTTTAATCAGCCCCAGCATTTT.

The V gene is TRBV6-2 or TRBV6-3, the J gene TRBJ2-1, with 10 bases lining up with TRBD2. The V and J ends lost 0 bases and 8 bases, in that order; junction bases with no gene match: 7. Germline CDR1 MNHEY, CDR2 SVGEGT. CDR3 length: 16 residues. The DNA of the CDR3 is TGTGCCAGCAGTTACTCGGGACTAGCGACCGGAGATGAGCAGTTCTTC. Translation: CASSYSGLATGDEQFF.

This clonotype was seen more than once but under ten times. V and J are TRBV29-1 and TRBJ1-2, with D unclear. V lost 6 bases and J 3 bases, leaving 8 bases between the germline ends. Germline loops: CDR1 SQVTM, CDR2 ANQGSEA. CDR3 length: 11 residues. This CDR3 is CSVLTDYGYTF. DNA for the CDR3: TGCAGCGTCCTGACTGACTATGGCTACACCTTC. The entire variable domain, with the rest obtained from reference TRBV29-1 and TRBJ1-2, is as follows: SAVISQKPSRDICQRGTSLTIQCQVDSQVTMMFWYRQQPGQSLTLIATANQGSEATYESGFVIDKFPISRPNLTFSTLTVSNMSPEDSSIYLCSVLTDYGYTFGSGTRLTVV.

This chain links TRBV11-1 with TRBJ1-1; 8 bases fit TRBD1. Germline loops: CDR1 SGHAT, CDR2 FQDESV (reference sequence). Trimming took 1 base from V and 2 from J; bases not matched to a gene: 9. The CDR3 sequence is 17 residues long. The CDR3 bases are TGTGCCAGCAGCTTAGGCTTCGGCGACAGGGGAAACACTGAAGCTTTCTTT. Translating it yields CASSLGFGDRGNTEAFF.

The chain combines TRBV12-3 or TRBV12-4 with TRBJ1-1; TRBD1 is a possible D gene (5 bases). The CDR3 covers 11 residues. Trimming took off 6 bases at V and 6 bases at J, with 8 bases between the two ends. DNA for the CDR3: TGTGCCAGCAGCATCAGGGCTGAAGCTTTCTTT. It is translated as CASSIRAEAFF.

The chain employs TRBV4-3 and TRBJ1-6; D is possibly TRBD1 (5 bases). V was cut by 0 bases and J by 0 bases, with 18 bases left in between. The CDR3 runs 20 residues. Germline CDR1 and CDR2: LGHNA and YSLEER. CDR3 DNA: TGCGCCAGCAGCCAAGACCCTCCGGGGCAGGCACGCTCCTATAATTCACCCCTCCACTTT. This gives the protein CASSQDPPGQARSYNSPLHF.

This clonotype was seen a few times. The chain couples TRBV19 to TRBJ2-5; the match to TRBD2 covers 7 bases. Germline lookup yields CDR1 LNHDA and CDR2 SQIVND (reference sequence). V was pared by 3 bases and J by 5 bases, with 12 bases of the junction left unmatched. The CDR3 covers 16 residues. The CDR3 loop is CASSIRASGERETQYF. In nucleotides, the CDR3 is TGTGCCAGTAGTATTCGGGCTAGCGGAGAAAGGGAGACCCAGTACTTC.

The rearrangement uses TRBV18 and TRBJ2-7; weak D call: TRBD2 (5 bases). The CDR3 runs 16 residues. Trimming removed 0 bases at V and 3 bases at J, with 15 bases between. Germline assignment: CDR1 KGHSH and CDR2 LQKENI. The chain's CDR3 is CASSPPLAGDYYEQYF. CDR3 in DNA: TGTGCCAGCTCACCACCTCTCGCGGGTGATTACTACGAGCAGTACTTC.

The chain uses TRBV9 and TRBJ2-7; tentatively, D is TRBD1 (5 bases). The CDR3 has 17 amino acids. Germline loops: CDR1 SGDLS, CDR2 YYNGEE. V was trimmed by 4 bases and J by 5 bases, leaving 25 bases between them. The CDR3 is CASSPPTDGANDNEQYF. In DNA form, the CDR3 reads TGTGCCAGCAGCCCCCCTACTGATGGGGCCAATGATAACGAGCAGTACTTC.

Written as DNA, the CDR3 is TGTGCCAGCAGCCAAGGGACTGGGAATTTAAAAGAGCAGTTCTTC. Its translation is CASSQGTGNLKEQFF. The chain combines TRBV4-2 with TRBJ2-1; a weak D match, TRBD2 (5 bases). The ends were cut back, 1 base at V and 10 bases at J, with 17 bases in the middle. The CDR3 is 15 amino acids. Germline V gene lookup returns CDR1 LGHNA and CDR2 YNFKEQ.

Notes on this clonotype: The CDR3 carries no conserved terminal phenylalanine or tryptophan, so it likely arises from a read error. The chain uses TRBV11-1 and TRBJ2-3; no clear D gene. V dropped 1 base and J dropped 6 bases, with 5 bases sitting between them. Germline V gives CDR1 SGHAT, CDR2 FQDESV (reference sequence). This CDR3 comprises 12 residues. CDR3 sequence: CASSLVADTQYL. Written as DNA, the CDR3 is TGTGCCAGCAGCTTAGTTGCGGATACGCAGTATTTG.

The V and J genes are TRBV7-3 and TRBJ2-7, with D perhaps assigned TRBD1 or TRBD2 (5 bases each). This CDR3 comprises 13 residues. The V and J ends lost 2 bases and 6 bases respectively, with 11 bases between them. Per the germline V gene, CDR1 is SGHTA and CDR2 is FQGTGA. CDR3 DNA: TGTGCCAGCAGCTTATCATCCGGGGCCGAGCAGTACTTC. Residues: CASSLSSGAEQYF.

This chain uses TRBV5-1 with TRBJ2-2; no reliable D call. V was clipped by 0 bases and J by 9 bases, with 12 bases between them. Germline lookup yields CDR1 SGHRS and CDR2 YFSETQ. The CDR3 has 14 amino acids. CDR3 sequence reads: CASSLEEPIRELFF. In DNA, the CDR3 is TGCGCCAGCAGCTTGGAGGAGCCCATCCGGGAGCTGTTTTTT.

This rearrangement joins TRBV10-3 to TRBJ2-5; no clear D. The J call could be wrong; TRBJ2-7 is a better fit for the DNA end. Germline V gene lookup returns CDR1 ENHRY and CDR2 SYGVKD. This CDR3 is built from 13 residues. CDR3 bases: TGTGCCATCAGTGATCCCAGTCGCCTCGAGCAGTACTTC. Encoded protein: CAISDPSRLEQYF.

This clonotype was observed a few times. The chain employs TRBV29-1 and TRBJ1-1; no clear D gene. V was cut by 5 bases and J by 4 bases, with 11 bases left in between. CDR1 SQVTM and CDR2 ANQGSEA come from the germline V gene. The CDR3 covers 12 residues. CDR3 amino acids: CSVMGWVTEAFF. The CDR3, as DNA: TGCAGCGTTATGGGCTGGGTCACTGAAGCTTTCTTT.